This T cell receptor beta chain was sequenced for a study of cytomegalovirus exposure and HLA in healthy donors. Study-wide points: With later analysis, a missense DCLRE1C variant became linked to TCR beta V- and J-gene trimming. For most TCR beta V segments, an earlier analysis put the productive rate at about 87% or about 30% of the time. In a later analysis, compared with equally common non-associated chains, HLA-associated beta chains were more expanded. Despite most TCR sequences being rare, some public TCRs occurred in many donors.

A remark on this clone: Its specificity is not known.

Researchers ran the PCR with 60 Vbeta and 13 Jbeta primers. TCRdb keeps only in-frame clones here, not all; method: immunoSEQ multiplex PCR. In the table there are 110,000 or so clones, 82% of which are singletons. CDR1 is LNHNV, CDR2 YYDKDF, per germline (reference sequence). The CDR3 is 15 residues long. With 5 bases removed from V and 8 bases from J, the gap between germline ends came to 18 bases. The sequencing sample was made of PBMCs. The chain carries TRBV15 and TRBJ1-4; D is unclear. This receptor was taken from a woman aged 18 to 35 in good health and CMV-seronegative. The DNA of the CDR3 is TGTGCCACCAGCCCTCCGGGGAGCCTGGGGGAAAAACTGTTTTTT. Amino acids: CATSPPGSLGEKLFF.